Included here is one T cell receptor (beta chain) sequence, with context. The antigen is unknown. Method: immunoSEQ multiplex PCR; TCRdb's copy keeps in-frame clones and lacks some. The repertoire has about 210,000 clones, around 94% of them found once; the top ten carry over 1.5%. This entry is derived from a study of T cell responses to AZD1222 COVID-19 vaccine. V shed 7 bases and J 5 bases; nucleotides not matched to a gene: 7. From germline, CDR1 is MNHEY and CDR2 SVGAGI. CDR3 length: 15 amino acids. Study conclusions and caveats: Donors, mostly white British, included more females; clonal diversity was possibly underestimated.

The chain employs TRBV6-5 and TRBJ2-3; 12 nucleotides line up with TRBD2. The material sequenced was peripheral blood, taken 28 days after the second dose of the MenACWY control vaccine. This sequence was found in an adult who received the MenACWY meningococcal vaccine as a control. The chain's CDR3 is CASTRLAGVLDTQYF. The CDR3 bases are TGTGCCAGCACAAGACTAGCGGGAGTTCTAGATACGCAGTATTTT.